These 13 T cell receptor beta chains originate from one sample sequenced in a study of shared clonotypes between healthy human individuals. In the naive CD8 group, cells lacked CD45RO and were positively selected for CCR7, so terminally differentiated effector memory CD45RA+ cells were left out. Assay used: immunoSEQ multiplex PCR; TCRdb lists only in-frame clones, some missing. The sample contains around 560,000 clones, 85% to 95% of which appear only once. Sample: naive CD8+ T cells sorted from blood. The receptors derive from a woman aged 25-40 years in good health.

V gene TRBV29-1 combines with J gene TRBJ2-3; D perhaps matches TRBD2 (6 bases). Germline CDR1 and CDR2: SQVTM and ANQGSEA. Between the trimmed V and J ends, which lost 6 bases and 4 bases, there was a span of 17 bases. This CDR3 is 14 amino acids long. The CDR3 loop reads CSVPREMLADTQYF. The CDR3 DNA is TGCAGCGTCCCCCGGGAGATGCTAGCAGATACGCAGTATTTT.

CDR3 loop: CASSSQGSDSPLHF. The CDR3, as DNA: TGTGCCAGCAGTTCGCAGGGGAGTGATTCACCCCTCCACTTT. V and J are TRBV27 and TRBJ1-6; D might be TRBD1 (6 bases). The germline CDR1 and CDR2 sequences are MNHEY and SMNVEV (reference sequence). The CDR3 runs 14 residues. V gave up 4 bases and J gave up 8 bases, with 12 bases separating them.

The chain has TRBV27 and TRBJ1-5; no clear D. Trimming took off 2 bases at V and 6 bases at J, with 8 bases between the two ends. The CDR3 is 13 amino acids. Germline CDR1 MNHEY, CDR2 SMNVEV (reference sequence). The CDR3 loop reads CASSLNGRQPQHF. For the CDR3, the DNA is TGTGCCAGCAGTTTAAATGGGCGTCAGCCCCAGCATTTT.

The V call is TRBV7-8, the J call TRBJ2-7, with TRBD2 matching over 13 bases. Trimming cost V 5 bases and J 2 bases; bases outside gene matches: 9. CDR1 SGHVS and CDR2 FQNEAQ come from the germline V gene. This CDR3 has 17 residues. The CDR3 here is CASSRGLAGVYAYEQYF. In DNA, the CDR3 is TGTGCCAGCAGCCGCGGACTAGCGGGAGTGTATGCCTACGAGCAGTACTTC.

This clone has just one count. This CDR3 reads CASSLFWTGEPYEQYF. CDR3 sequence (DNA): TGTGCCAGCAGCTTATTTTGGACAGGAGAACCCTACGAGCAGTACTTC. V gene TRBV11-2 combines with J gene TRBJ2-7; 7 nucleotides match TRBD1. V was clipped by 2 bases and J by 2 bases; unmatched bases: 9. Germline values: CDR1 SGHAT, CDR2 FQNNGV. There are 16 residues in the CDR3.

The V and J genes are TRBV5-5 and TRBJ2-7; 16 positions agree with TRBD2. The germline gives CDR1 SGHKS, CDR2 YYEKEE (reference sequence). The V segment lost 0 bases and the J segment 6 bases; nucleotides outside the gene matches: 12. The length of the CDR3 is 19 residues. The CDR3 coding sequence is TGTGCCAGCAGCTTGGCTGAGGGACTAGCGGGAGGGCCGGGGGCCGAGCAGTACTTC. As protein: CASSLAEGLAGGPGAEQYF.

The chain links TRBV7-7 to TRBJ2-5, with 14 positions matching TRBD2. CDR3 size: 16 residues. The V segment lost 4 bases and the J segment 5 bases; nucleotides outside the gene matches: 6. Per the germline V gene, CDR1 is SSHAT and CDR2 is FNYEAQ (reference sequence). The CDR3 protein is CASSSGLAGVLETQYF. CDR3 nucleotides: TGTGCCAGCAGCTCGGGACTAGCGGGAGTTTTGGAGACCCAGTACTTC.

This chain uses TRBV6-6 with TRBJ1-4; no definite D call. The V gene lost 7 bases and the J gene lost 3 bases, with 12 bases spanning the gap. Germline CDR1 reads MNHNY; CDR2 reads SVGAGI (reference sequence). There are 14 residues in the CDR3. CDR3 bases: TGTGCCAGCACCCCCGAGGGCTCTAATGAAAAACTGTTTTTT. Its translation: CASTPEGSNEKLFF.

The chain combines TRBV2 with TRBJ2-5, with a tentative D call TRBD2 (6 bases). The ends were cut back, 7 bases at V and 3 bases at J, with 15 bases in the middle. The germline gives CDR1 SNHLY, CDR2 FYNNEI. The CDR3 consists of 14 residues. The CDR3 spells CASTPGDSEETQYF. The CDR3 coding sequence is TGTGCCAGCACTCCGGGGGACTCGGAAGAGACCCAGTACTTC. The entire variable domain, with the rest obtained from reference TRBV2 and TRBJ2-5, is as follows: EPEVTQTPSHQVTQMGQEVILRCVPISNHLYFYWYRQILGQKVEFLVSFYNNEISEKSEIFDDQFSVERPDGSNFTLKIRSTKLEDSAMYFCASTPGDSEETQYFGPGTRLLVL.

The chain recombines TRBV11-2 with TRBJ2-7, with 9 positions matching TRBD2. V shed 1 base, J shed 3 bases, and the junction held 7 bases outside the gene matches. CDR3 length equals 16 residues. Germline CDR1 and CDR2: SGHAT and FQNNGV. CDR3 nucleotides: TGTGCCAGCAGCTTAGCCCCGGCTAGCGGGAACTACGAGCAGTACTTC. This codes for CASSLAPASGNYEQYF.

The chain links TRBV28 to TRBJ2-1, with TRBD2 matching over 7 bases. V lost 5 bases, J lost 9 bases, and 16 bases stayed unmatched. Germline lookup yields CDR1 MDHEN and CDR2 SYDVKM. CDR3 size: 16 residues. Written as DNA, the CDR3 is TGTGCCAGCAGTCCCCTCGCGGGAGAGGGGATACGTGAGCAGTTCTTC. Its translation: CASSPLAGEGIREQFF.

CDR3 sequence (DNA): TGTGCCAGCAGCTCCTGGGCAGGGGGTTCCTACGAGCAGTACTTC. This encodes CASSSWAGGSYEQYF. The chain carries TRBV7-9 and TRBJ2-5; TRBD1 aligns across 7 bases. Matching the DNA end better, TRBJ2-7 makes the J call doubtful. This CDR3 spans 15 amino acids. Germline CDR1 reads SEHNR; CDR2 reads FQNEAQ (reference sequence).

There are a few counts of this clone. Other DNA sequences within the sample encode an identical CDR3. The genes are TRBV11-2 and TRBJ2-7; 9 bases align to TRBD2. Germline V gene lookup returns CDR1 SGHAT and CDR2 FQNNGV. The CDR3 is 14 residues long. The V and J ends lost 1 base and 3 bases, in that order; junction bases with no gene match: 1. The CDR3 nucleotides read TGTGCCAGCAGCTTAGGAGCGGGAGGCTACGAGCAGTACTTC. Translating gives CASSLGAGGYEQYF. Complete variable domain (other parts from reference TRBV11-2 and TRBJ2-7): EAGVAQSPRYKIIEKRQSVAFWCNPISGHATLYWYQQILGQGPKLLIQFQNNGVVDDSQLPKDRFSAERLKGVDSTLKIQPAKLEDSAVYLCASSLGAGGYEQYFGPGTRLTVT.